Following are 8 T cell receptor beta chains from one sample sequenced in a study of blood T cell repertoires in COVID-19. Sequencing used immunoSEQ multiplex PCR; TCRdb keeps in-frame clones, though not all of them. The sample lists under 350,000 clones, 70% to 90% occurring once. Sequences were obtained from peripheral blood. These receptors originate from a woman aged 70-85 years with acute or convalescent COVID-19.

This chain links TRBV19 with TRBJ2-7, with unresolved D. V dropped 9 bases and J dropped 1 base, with 7 bases sitting between them. CDR1 is LNHDA and CDR2 is SQIVND in the germline V gene (reference sequence). This CDR3 contains 11 residues. The CDR3 reads CASRGSYEQYF. CDR3 bases: TGTGCCAGCCGAGGATCCTACGAGCAGTACTTC.

The rearrangement uses TRBV7-6 and TRBJ2-7, with D possibly being TRBD2 (6 bases). V shed 5 bases and J shed 9 bases, with 14 bases lying between them. The CDR3 runs 12 residues. Germline CDR1 is SGHVS and CDR2 is FNYEAQ. The CDR3 nucleotides read TGTGCCAGCAGCCCCCCCCGGGGAGGGCAGTACTTC. It codes for CASSPPRGGQYF.

This chain links TRBV9 with TRBJ1-3, with a tentative D call TRBD1 (6 bases). This CDR3 has 15 amino acids. CDR1 and CDR2 (germline): SGDLS, YYNGEE. Deletions cut 4 bases from V and 1 base from J, with 12 bases between. The CDR3 DNA sequence: TGTGCCAGCAGCCTCCGGACAGCTTCTGGAAACACCATATATTTT. This translates into CASSLRTASGNTIYF.

The chain combines TRBV6-2 or TRBV6-3 with TRBJ2-7, with TRBD2 identical over 7 bases. V lost 4 bases, J lost 3 bases, and 0 bases stayed unmatched. This CDR3 comprises 12 residues. Germline V gene sequence: CDR1 MNHEY, CDR2 SVGEGT. CDR3: CASSWGGYEQYF. DNA for the CDR3: TGTGCCAGCAGTTGGGGGGGCTACGAGCAGTACTTC.

The rearrangement joins TRBV2 to TRBJ1-2; D remains unclear. V was trimmed by 3 bases and J by 5 bases, leaving 13 bases between them. Germline V lookup: CDR1 SNHLY, CDR2 FYNNEI. The CDR3 sequence is 14 residues long. CDR3 sequence (DNA): TGTGCCAGCAGTGACGAGACAATGGTTTATGGCTACACCTTC. This encodes CASSDETMVYGYTF.

The V gene is TRBV7-9, the J gene TRBJ2-1; 9 bases match TRBD1. The V and J ends lost 5 bases and 4 bases, in that order; junction bases with no gene match: 6. CDR3 size: 15 residues. Germline V CDR1 and CDR2: SEHNR, FQNEAQ (reference sequence). The CDR3 is CASSPGQGRYNEQFF. For the CDR3, the DNA is TGTGCCAGCAGCCCTGGACAGGGGAGATACAATGAGCAGTTCTTC.

The V gene is TRBV28, the J gene TRBJ2-6; 7 nucleotides align to TRBD2. The length of the CDR3 is 15 residues. Unmatched junction bases numbered 6, after V lost 10 bases and J lost 0 bases. The germline V gene has CDR1 MDHEN and CDR2 SYDVKM. Written as DNA, the CDR3 is TGTGCCATGACCCAGCGGGGCTCTGGGGCCAACGTCCTGACTTTC. It codes for CAMTQRGSGANVLTF.

The chain recombines TRBV6-5 with TRBJ2-7, with 7 bases identical to TRBD2. The CDR3 is 14 residues long. Germline loops: CDR1 MNHEY, CDR2 SVGAGI. Trimming took 6 bases from V and 4 from J; bases not matched to a gene: 9. The CDR3 DNA reads as TGTGCCAGCAGCGACACCGGACTAGTATACGAGCAGTACTTC. It encodes CASSDTGLVYEQYF.